This record covers a single TCR delta chain. The antigen it recognizes is unknown. With only one base between it and a far larger clone, this is likely a read error. These data are taken from a study of gammadelta T cells in human blood (dated by TCRdb to 2018 to 2021). Germline trimming amounts to 1 base on V and 4 bases on J, with 6 as the count of junction bases outside the gene matches. CDR1 and CDR2 were assigned from the germline V gene (reference sequence) as TVYSNPD and GDNSRS. From the cysteine through the phenylalanine, the CDR3 covers 13 amino acids. CDR3 DNA only is kept here, 39 bases in frame from base 1. Library construction relied on RT-PCR. Reads for this sample came from an Illumina MiSeq. TCRdb processed the public reads again with the CATT caller, after which rows with matching DNA were combined. Present in this sample are 500 or so delta-chain clones, about three fifths of which were seen just once. The ten largest clones take up roughly 45% of the sample.

Study-wide findings and limitations: According to the study, polyclonal expansion of innate gamma-delta T cells right after birth appeared to be driven by microbial exposure.

Sequencing was done on a sample of non-Vgamma9Vdelta2 gamma-delta T cells from fetal blood. The chain uses TRDV3 and TRDJ1; 7 bases in the junction line up with TRDD3. The sequence was collected from a human fetus. The CDR3 loop reads CAFTGGYIDKLIF. The DNA sequence is given as TGTGCCTTTACTGGGGGGTACATCGATAAACTCATCTTT.